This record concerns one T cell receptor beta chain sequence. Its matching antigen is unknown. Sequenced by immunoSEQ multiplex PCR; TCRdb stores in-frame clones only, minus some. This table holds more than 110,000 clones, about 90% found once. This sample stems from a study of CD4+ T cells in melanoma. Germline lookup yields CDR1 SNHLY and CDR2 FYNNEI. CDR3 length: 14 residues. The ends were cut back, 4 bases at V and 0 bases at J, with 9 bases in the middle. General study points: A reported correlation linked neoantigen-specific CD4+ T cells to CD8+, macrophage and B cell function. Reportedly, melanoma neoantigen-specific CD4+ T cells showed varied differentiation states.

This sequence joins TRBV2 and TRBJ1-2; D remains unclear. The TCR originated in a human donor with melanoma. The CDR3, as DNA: TGTGCCAGCAGTGGTGATCCCACTAACTATGGCTACACCTTC. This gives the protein CASSGDPTNYGYTF.